This T cell receptor beta chain was identified in a study of CD8 T cells in Susac syndrome. Random hexamers were used to reverse transcribe an amount of about 0.5 to 1 ug RNA. Each CDR3 protein gets one entry after TCRdb re-called the immunoSEQ multiplex PCR reads with MiXCR. The sample contains 170,000 or so distinct CDR3 sequences, around 93% of which appear only once. V gave up 6 bases and J gave up 2 bases, with 11 bases separating them. The CDR3 contains 14 residues. Germline V gene sequence: CDR1 ENHRY, CDR2 SYGVKD. TEMRA cells were FACS-enriched, while CD8+ and CD4+ T cells were negatively isolated.

The TCR comes from a human donor with multiple sclerosis. This rearrangement joins TRBV10-3 to TRBJ1-5; possible D gene TRBD1, 5 bases. Sequenced input: CD4+ T cells from PBMCs. The CDR3 spells CAISQGVGNQPQHF. The CDR3 DNA reads as TGTGCCATCAGCCAGGGTGTCGGCAATCAGCCCCAGCATTTT.